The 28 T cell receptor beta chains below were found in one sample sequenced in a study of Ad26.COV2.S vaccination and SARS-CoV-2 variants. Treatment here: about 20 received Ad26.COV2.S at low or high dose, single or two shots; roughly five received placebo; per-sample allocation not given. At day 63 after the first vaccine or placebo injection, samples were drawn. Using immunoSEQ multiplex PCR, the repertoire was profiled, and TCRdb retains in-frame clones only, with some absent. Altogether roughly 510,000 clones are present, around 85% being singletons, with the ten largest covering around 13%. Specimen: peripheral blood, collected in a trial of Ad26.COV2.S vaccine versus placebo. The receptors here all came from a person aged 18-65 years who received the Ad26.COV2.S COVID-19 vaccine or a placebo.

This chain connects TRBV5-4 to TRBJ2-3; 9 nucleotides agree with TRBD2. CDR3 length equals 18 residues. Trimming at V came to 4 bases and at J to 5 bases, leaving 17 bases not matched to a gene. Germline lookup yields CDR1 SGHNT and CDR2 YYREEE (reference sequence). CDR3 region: CASSPNSPRLAVVDTQYF. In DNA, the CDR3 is TGTGCCAGCAGCCCCAATAGTCCGAGACTAGCGGTGGTAGATACGCAGTATTTT.

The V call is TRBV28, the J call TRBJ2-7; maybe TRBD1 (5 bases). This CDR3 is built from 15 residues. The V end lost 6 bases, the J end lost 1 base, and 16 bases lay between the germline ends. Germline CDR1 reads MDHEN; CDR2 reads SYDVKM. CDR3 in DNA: TGTGCCAGCAGAGCCCAGGGAACTCGGTCCTACGAGCAGTACTTC. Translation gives CASRAQGTRSYEQYF.

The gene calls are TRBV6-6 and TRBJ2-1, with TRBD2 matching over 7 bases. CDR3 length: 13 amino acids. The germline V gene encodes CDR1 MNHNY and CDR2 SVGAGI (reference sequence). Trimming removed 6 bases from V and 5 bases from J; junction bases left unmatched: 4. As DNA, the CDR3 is TGTGCCAGCAGAGCGGGGACCAACAATGAGCAGTTCTTC. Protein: CASRAGTNNEQFF.

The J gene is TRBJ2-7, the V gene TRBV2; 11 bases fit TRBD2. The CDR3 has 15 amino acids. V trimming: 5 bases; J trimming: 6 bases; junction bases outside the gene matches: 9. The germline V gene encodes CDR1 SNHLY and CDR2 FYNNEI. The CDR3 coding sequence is TGTGCCAGCAGTTCCCGACTAGCGGGATCATCCGAGCAGTACTTC. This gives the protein CASSSRLAGSSEQYF.

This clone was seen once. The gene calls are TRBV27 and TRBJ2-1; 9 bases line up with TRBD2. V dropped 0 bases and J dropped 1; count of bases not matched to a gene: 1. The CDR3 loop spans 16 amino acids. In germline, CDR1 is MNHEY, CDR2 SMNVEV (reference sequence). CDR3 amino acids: CASSLSSGRSYNEQFF. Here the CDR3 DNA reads TGTGCCAGCAGTTTATCTAGCGGGAGATCCTACAATGAGCAGTTCTTC.

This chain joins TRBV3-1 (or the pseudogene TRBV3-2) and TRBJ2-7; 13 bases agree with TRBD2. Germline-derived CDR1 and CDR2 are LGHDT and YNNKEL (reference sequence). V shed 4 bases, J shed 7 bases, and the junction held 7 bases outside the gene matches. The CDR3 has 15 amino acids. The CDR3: CASSRLLAGGREQYF. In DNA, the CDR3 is TGTGCCAGCAGCCGCTTACTAGCGGGAGGGCGGGAGCAGTACTTC.

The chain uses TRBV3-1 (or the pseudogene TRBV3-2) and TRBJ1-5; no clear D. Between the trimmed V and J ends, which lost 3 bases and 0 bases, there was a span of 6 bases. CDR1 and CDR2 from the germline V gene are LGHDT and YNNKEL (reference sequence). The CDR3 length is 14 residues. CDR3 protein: CASSQGHSNQPQHF. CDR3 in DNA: TGTGCCAGCAGCCAGGGCCATAGCAATCAGCCCCAGCATTTT.

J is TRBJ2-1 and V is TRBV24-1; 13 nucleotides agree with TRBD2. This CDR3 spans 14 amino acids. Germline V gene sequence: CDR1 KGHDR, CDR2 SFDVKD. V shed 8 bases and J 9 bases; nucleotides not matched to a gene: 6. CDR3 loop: CATIGTSGTGEQFF. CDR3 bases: TGTGCCACCATTGGGACTAGCGGGACGGGTGAGCAGTTCTTC.

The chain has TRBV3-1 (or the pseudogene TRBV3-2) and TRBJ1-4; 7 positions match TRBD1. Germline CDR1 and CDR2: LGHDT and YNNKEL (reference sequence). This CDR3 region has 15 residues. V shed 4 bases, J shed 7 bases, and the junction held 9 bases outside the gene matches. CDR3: CASSPNRGRGEKLFF. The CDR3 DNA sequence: TGTGCCAGCAGCCCAAACAGGGGTCGCGGTGAAAAACTGTTTTTT.

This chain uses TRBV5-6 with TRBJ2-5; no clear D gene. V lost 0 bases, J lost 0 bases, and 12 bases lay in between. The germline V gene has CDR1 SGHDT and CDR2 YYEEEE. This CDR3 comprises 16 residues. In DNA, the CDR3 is TGTGCCAGCAGCTTGGGGCCGTTTGGGAACCAAGAGACCCAGTACTTC. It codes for CASSLGPFGNQETQYF.

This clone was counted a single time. CDR3 region: CASCSAGGRSYEQYF. CDR3 coding DNA: TGTGCCAGCTGCAGCGCCGGGGGTCGGTCCTACGAGCAGTACTTC. The V gene is TRBV6-5, the J gene TRBJ2-7, with D perhaps matching TRBD2 (6 bases). V was shortened by 8 bases and J by 1 base, with 18 bases between the two germline ends. The CDR3 totals 15 residues. Germline CDR1 and CDR2: MNHEY and SVGAGI.

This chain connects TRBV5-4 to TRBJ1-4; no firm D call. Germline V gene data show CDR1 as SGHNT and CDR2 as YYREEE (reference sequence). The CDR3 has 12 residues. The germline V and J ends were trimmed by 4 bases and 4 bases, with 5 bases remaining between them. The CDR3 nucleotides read TGTGCCAGCAGCAAAAATAATGAAAAACTGTTTTTT. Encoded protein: CASSKNNEKLFF.

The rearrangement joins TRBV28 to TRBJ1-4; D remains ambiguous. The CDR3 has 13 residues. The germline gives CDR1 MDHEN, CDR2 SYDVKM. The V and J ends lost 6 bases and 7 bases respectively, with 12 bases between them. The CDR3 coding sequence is TGTGCCAGCAGACCCGATGATGGTGAAAAACTGTTTTTT. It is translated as CASRPDDGEKLFF. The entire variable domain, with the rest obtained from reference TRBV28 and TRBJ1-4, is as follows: DVKVTQSSRYLVKRTGEKVFLECVQDMDHENMFWYRQDPGLGLRLIYFSYDVKMKEKGDIPEGYSVSREKKERFSLILESASTNQTSMYLCASRPDDGEKLFFGSGTQLSVL.

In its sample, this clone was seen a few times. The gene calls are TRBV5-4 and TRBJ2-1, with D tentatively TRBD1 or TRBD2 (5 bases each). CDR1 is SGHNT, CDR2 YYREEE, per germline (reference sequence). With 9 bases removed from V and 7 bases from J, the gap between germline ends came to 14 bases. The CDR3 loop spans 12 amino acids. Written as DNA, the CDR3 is TGTGCCACCTACAGGTGGGGGAATGAGCAGTTCTTC. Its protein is CATYRWGNEQFF.

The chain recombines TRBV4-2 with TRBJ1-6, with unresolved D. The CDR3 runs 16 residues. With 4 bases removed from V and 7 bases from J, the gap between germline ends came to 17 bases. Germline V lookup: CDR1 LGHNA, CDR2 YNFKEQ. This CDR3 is CASSPAPDGRNSPLHF. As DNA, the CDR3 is TGTGCCAGCAGCCCCGCTCCCGACGGAAGAAATTCACCCCTCCACTTT.

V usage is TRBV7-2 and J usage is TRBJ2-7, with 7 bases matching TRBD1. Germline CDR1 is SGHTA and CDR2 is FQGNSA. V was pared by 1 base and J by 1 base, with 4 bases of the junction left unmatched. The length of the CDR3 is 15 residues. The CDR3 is CASSLVGDSSYEQYF. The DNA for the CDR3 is TGTGCCAGCAGCTTAGTCGGGGACAGTTCCTACGAGCAGTACTTC.

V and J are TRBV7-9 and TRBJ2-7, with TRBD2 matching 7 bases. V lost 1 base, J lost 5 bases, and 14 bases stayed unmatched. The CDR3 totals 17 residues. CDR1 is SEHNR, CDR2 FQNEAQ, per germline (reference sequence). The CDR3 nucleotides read TGTGCCAGCAGCTTAGGTTCTCTGGCGGGAGCGGGGAACGAGCAGTACTTC. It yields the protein CASSLGSLAGAGNEQYF. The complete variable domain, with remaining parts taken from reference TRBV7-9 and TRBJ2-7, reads DTGVSQNPRHKITKRGQNVTFRCDPISEHNRLYWYRQTLGQGPEFLTYFQNEAQLEKSRLLSDRFSAERPKGSFSTLEIQRTEQGDSAMYLCASSLGSLAGAGNEQYFGPGTRLTVT.

The CDR3 loop reads CASSLLVGDTQYF. The DNA for the CDR3 is TGTGCCAGCAGTTTACTAGTCGGGGATACGCAGTATTTT. The chain couples TRBV28 to TRBJ2-3, with D hard to call. Germline V gene sequence: CDR1 MDHEN, CDR2 SYDVKM. The length of the CDR3 is 13 residues. V lost 2 bases and J 6 bases, leaving 9 bases between the germline ends.

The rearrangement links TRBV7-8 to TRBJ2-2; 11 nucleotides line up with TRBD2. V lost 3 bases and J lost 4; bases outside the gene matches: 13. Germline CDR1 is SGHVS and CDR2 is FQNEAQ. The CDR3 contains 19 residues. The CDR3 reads CASSLAYRLAGISTGELFF. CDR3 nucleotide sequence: TGTGCCAGCAGCTTGGCGTATCGACTAGCGGGGATCTCCACCGGGGAGCTGTTTTTT. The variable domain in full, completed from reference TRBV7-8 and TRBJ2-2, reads GAGVSQSPRYKVAKRGQDVALRCDPISGHVSLFWYQQALGQGPEFLTYFQNEAQLDKSGLPSDRFFAERPEGSVSTLKIQRTQQEDSAVYLCASSLAYRLAGISTGELFFGEGSRLTVL.

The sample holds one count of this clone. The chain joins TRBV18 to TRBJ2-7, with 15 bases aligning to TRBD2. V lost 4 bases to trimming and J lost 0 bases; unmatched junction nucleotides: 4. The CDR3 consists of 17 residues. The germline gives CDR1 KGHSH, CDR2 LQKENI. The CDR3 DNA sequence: TGTGCCAGCTCACGAAGGACTAGCGGGGGGGACTCCTACGAGCAGTACTTC. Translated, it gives CASSRRTSGGDSYEQYF.

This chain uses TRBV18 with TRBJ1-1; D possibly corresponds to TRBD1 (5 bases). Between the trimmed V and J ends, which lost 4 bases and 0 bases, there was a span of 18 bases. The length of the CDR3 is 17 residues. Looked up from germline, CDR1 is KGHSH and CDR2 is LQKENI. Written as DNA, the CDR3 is TGTGCCAGCTCACAGGGGTTACTGGGTCCCATGAACACTGAAGCTTTCTTT. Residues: CASSQGLLGPMNTEAFF. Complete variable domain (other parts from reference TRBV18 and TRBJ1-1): NAGVMQNPRHLVRRRGQEARLRCSPMKGHSHVYWYRQLPEEGLKFMVYLQKENIIDESGMPKERFSAEFPKEGPSILRIQQVVRGDSAAYFCASSQGLLGPMNTEAFFGQGTRLTVV.

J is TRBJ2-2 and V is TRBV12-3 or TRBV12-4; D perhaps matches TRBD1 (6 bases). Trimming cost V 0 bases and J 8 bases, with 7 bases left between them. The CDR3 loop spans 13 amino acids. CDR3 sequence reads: CASSLAGTGELFF. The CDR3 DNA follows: TGTGCCAGCAGTTTAGCGGGGACAGGGGAGCTGTTTTTT.

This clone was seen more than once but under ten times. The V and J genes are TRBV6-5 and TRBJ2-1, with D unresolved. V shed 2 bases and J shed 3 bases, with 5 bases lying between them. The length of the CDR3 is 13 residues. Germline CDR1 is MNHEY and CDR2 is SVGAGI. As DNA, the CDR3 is TGTGCCAGCAGTTACGCAGGCTACAATGAGCAGTTCTTC. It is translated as CASSYAGYNEQFF.

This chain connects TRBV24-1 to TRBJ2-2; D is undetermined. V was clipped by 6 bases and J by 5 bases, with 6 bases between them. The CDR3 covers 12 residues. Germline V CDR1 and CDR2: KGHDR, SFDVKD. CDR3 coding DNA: TGTGCCACCAGTCAGGTTACCGGGGAGCTGTTTTTT. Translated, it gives CATSQVTGELFF.

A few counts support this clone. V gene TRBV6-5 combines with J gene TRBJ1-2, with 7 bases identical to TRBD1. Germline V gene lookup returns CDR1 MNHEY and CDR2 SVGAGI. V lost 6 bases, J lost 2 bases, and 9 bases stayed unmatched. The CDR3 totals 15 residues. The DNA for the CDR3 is TGTGCCAGCAGACCGAACAGGGGAGGAAACTATGGCTACACCTTC. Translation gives CASRPNRGGNYGYTF.

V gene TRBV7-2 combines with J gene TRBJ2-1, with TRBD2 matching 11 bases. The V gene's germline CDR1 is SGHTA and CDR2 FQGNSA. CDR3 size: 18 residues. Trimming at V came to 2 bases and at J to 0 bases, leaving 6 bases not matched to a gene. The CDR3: CASSLSGTSGSSYNEQFF. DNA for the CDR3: TGTGCCAGCAGCTTATCCGGGACTAGCGGAAGCTCCTACAATGAGCAGTTCTTC.

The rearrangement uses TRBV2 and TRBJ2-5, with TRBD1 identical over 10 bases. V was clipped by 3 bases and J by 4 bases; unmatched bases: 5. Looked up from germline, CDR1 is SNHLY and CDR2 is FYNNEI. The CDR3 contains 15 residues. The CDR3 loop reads CASSEVGTGAETQYF. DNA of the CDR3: TGTGCCAGCAGTGAGGTTGGGACAGGGGCAGAGACCCAGTACTTC.

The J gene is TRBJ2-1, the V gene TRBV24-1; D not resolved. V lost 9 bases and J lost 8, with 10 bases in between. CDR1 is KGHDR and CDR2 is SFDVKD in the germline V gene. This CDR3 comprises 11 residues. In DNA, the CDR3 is TGTGCCACCTCTTCGATTTATGAGCAGTTCTTC. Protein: CATSSIYEQFF.